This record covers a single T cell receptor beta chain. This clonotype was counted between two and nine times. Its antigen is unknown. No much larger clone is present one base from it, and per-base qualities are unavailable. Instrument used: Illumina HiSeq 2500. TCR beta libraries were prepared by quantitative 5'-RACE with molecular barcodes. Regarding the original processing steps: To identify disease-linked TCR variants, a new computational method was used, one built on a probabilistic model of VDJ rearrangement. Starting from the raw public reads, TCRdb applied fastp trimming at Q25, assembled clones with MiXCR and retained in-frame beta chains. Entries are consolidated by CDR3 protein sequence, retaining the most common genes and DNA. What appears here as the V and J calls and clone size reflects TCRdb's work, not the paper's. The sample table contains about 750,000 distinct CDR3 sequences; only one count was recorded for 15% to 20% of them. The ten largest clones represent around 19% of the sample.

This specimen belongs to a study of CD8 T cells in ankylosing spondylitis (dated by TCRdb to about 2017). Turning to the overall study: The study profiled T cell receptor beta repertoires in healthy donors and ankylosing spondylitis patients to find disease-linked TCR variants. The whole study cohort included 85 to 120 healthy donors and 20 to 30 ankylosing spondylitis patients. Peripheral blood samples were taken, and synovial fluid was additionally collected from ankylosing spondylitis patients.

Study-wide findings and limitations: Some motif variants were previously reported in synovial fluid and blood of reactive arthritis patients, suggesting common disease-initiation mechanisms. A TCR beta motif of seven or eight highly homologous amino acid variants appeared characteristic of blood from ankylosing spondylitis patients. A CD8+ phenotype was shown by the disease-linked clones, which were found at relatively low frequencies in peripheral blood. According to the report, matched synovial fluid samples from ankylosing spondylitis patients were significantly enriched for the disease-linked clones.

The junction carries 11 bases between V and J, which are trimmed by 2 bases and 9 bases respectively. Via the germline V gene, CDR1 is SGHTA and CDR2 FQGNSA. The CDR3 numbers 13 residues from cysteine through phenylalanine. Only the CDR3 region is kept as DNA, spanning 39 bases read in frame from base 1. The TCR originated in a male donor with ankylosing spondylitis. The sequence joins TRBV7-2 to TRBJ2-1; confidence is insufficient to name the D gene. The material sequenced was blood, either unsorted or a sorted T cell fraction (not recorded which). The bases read TGTGCCAGCAGCTTATATTTGGAGCCTGAGCAGTTCTTC. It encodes CASSLYLEPEQFF.